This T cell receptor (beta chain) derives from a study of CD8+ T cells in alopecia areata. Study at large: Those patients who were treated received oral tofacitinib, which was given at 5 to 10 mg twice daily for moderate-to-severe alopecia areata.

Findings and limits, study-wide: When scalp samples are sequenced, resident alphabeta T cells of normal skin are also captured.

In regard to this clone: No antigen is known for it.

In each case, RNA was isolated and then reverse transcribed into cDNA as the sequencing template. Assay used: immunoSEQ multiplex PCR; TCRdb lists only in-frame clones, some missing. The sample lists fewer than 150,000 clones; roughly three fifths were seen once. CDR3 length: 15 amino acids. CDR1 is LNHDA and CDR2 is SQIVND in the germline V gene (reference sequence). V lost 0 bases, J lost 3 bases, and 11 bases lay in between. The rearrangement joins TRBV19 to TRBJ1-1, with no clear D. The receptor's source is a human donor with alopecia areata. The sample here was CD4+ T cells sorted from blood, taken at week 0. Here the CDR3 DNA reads TGTGCCAGTAGTATAGAAGCCCCCGGTTACACTGAAGCTTTCTTT. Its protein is CASSIEAPGYTEAFF.